A single sample is the source of the 20 T cell receptor beta chains below, sequenced in a study of response to subunit inactivated influenza vaccine. MiXCR was run by TCRdb on the RT-PCR reads, yielding one entry per CDR3 protein. Of approximately 530,000 distinct CDR3 sequences in the sample, 10% to 15% were seen once. Sequenced here: PBMCs from blood, sampled about 6 weeks after vaccination. The receptor source for this set is a man in his fifties who received an inactivated influenza vaccine.

The chain carries TRBV7-2 and TRBJ1-2, with D maybe TRBD1 (5 bases). This CDR3 has 15 amino acids. V was cut by 1 base and J by 2 bases, with 11 bases left in between. Germline values: CDR1 SGHTA, CDR2 FQGNSA. CDR3 sequence reads: CASSLGEGPNYGYTF. The CDR3 bases are TGTGCCAGCAGCTTAGGGGAGGGGCCGAACTATGGCTACACCTTC.

The gene calls are TRBV29-1 and TRBJ1-2, with unresolved D. Germline lookup yields CDR1 SQVTM and CDR2 ANQGSEA. The CDR3 runs 11 residues. Trimming took off 3 bases at V and 1 base at J, with 3 bases between the two ends. CDR3 region: CSVESNYGYTF. As DNA, the CDR3 is TGCAGCGTTGAGAGTAACTATGGCTACACCTTC.

The V call is TRBV6-2 or TRBV6-3, the J call TRBJ2-4, with D uncertain. Germline-derived CDR1 and CDR2 are MNHEY and SVGEGT. The CDR3 loop spans 16 amino acids. Trimming left V 6 bases short and J 6 bases short, with 21 bases between. The CDR3 nucleotides are TGTGCCAGCAGAACTCGCCGTGATGCAAGTAGAAACATTCAGTACTTC. The encoded protein is CASRTRRDASRNIQYF.

The gene calls are TRBV5-1 and TRBJ2-5, with a weak D call TRBD1 (5 bases). Per germline, CDR1 SGHRS and CDR2 YFSETQ. The ends were cut back, 3 bases at V and 2 bases at J, with 11 bases in the middle. This CDR3 is built from 14 residues. The CDR3 region is CASSWGTVQETQYF. CDR3 nucleotides: TGCGCCAGCAGCTGGGGCACAGTTCAAGAGACCCAGTACTTC.

This clonotype occurred a few times. The chain recombines TRBV5-6 with TRBJ2-3, with D unclear. The germline V and J ends were trimmed by 0 bases and 6 bases, with 14 bases remaining between them. Germline V lookup: CDR1 SGHDT, CDR2 YYEEEE. This CDR3 contains 15 residues. Here the CDR3 DNA reads TGTGCCAGCAGCTTGGCGCCTAGAGGTTGGGATACGCAGTATTTT. Protein product: CASSLAPRGWDTQYF.

Many counts were recorded for this clonotype. The rearrangement joins TRBV7-2 to TRBJ1-1, with 10 bases that match TRBD1. This CDR3 is 14 amino acids long. CDR1 is SGHTA and CDR2 is FQGNSA in the germline V gene. J was trimmed by 4 bases and V by 4 bases; bases with no gene match: 3. Here the CDR3 DNA reads TGTGCCAGCAGCTGGACAGGGGGTGGCACTGAAGCTTTCTTT. This gives the protein CASSWTGGGTEAFF. Looking up the rest from reference TRBV7-2 and TRBJ1-1 gives the full variable domain: GAGVSQSPSNKVTEKGKDVELRCDPISGHTALYWYRQSLGQGLEFLIYFQGNSAPDKSGLPSDRFSAERTGGSVSTLTIQRTQQEDSAVYLCASSWTGGGTEAFFGQGTRLTVV.

This clonotype has at least ten counts. The CDR3 DNA follows: TGTGCCAGCAAGGAGGGGGGGCGCCCCTCCTACAATGAGCAGTTCTTC. Its protein product is CASKEGGRPSYNEQFF. The chain has TRBV5-6 and TRBJ2-1; TRBD2 might be the D (7 bases). The V end lost 6 bases, the J end lost 0 bases, and 16 bases lay between the germline ends. This CDR3 comprises 16 residues. Germline CDR1 is SGHDT and CDR2 is YYEEEE.

The rearrangement uses TRBV14 and TRBJ2-1, with 11 bases fitting TRBD1. This CDR3 spans 17 amino acids. Germline trimming cut 3 bases from V and 7 bases from J; bases unmatched to any gene: 11. In germline, CDR1 is SGHDN, CDR2 FVKESK. For the CDR3, the DNA is TGTGCCAGCAGCCAGCGAGTGGGACAGGGGGTGGGGAATGAGCAGTTCTTC. The encoded protein is CASSQRVGQGVGNEQFF.

The sample holds a few counts of this clonotype. This chain joins TRBV5-6 and TRBJ1-6, with unresolved D. The V end lost 0 bases, the J end lost 7 bases, and 11 bases lay between the germline ends. The CDR3 runs 15 residues. CDR1 and CDR2 (germline): SGHDT, YYEEEE. The CDR3: CASSLDPGVNSPLHF. As DNA, the CDR3 is TGTGCCAGCAGCTTGGATCCAGGAGTAAATTCACCCCTCCACTTT.

This clonotype has just a few counts. The V and J genes are TRBV7-9 and TRBJ2-7; 11 nucleotides align to TRBD1. Germline CDR1 and CDR2: SEHNR and FQNEAQ (reference sequence). The trim removed 5 bases at V and 3 bases at J, leaving 6 bases unmatched. CDR3 length: 15 residues. In DNA form, the CDR3 reads TGTGCCAGCAGCCCGATGGGACAGGGGGTCTACGAGCAGTACTTC. The encoded protein is CASSPMGQGVYEQYF.

This clonotype was picked up a small number of times. J is TRBJ2-1 and V is TRBV7-8; 11 bases match TRBD1. V was pared by 1 base and J by 9 bases, with 2 bases of the junction left unmatched. The CDR3 loop spans 14 amino acids. Per the germline V gene, CDR1 is SGHVS and CDR2 is FQNEAQ. CDR3 coding DNA: TGTGCCAGCAGCTTAGTGGGACAGGGGGTTGAGCAGTTCTTC. The encoded protein is CASSLVGQGVEQFF.

This clonotype was found many times. V is TRBV20-1 and J is TRBJ1-1; D not certain. This CDR3 is 12 amino acids long. Germline V gene lookup returns CDR1 DFQATT and CDR2 SNEGSKA (reference sequence). The V end was cut by 6 bases, the J end by 6 bases, with 14 bases between. The CDR3 DNA sequence: TGCAGTGCCCGACGGGCGGGATCTGAAGCTTTCTTT. Translating gives CSARRAGSEAFF.

This clonotype was recorded many times. The V gene is TRBV29-1, the J gene TRBJ1-5; TRBD1 agrees at 7 bases. Germline loops: CDR1 SQVTM, CDR2 ANQGSEA. V shed 6 bases and J 5 bases; nucleotides not matched to a gene: 7. The CDR3 runs 13 residues. The CDR3 here is CSVADRYDQPQHF. The CDR3 region has the DNA TGCAGCGTAGCGGACAGGTATGATCAGCCCCAGCATTTT.

The chain combines TRBV20-1 with TRBJ1-4; no firm D call. Germline assignment: CDR1 DFQATT and CDR2 SNEGSKA (reference sequence). Trimming removed 3 bases from V and 7 bases from J, with 12 bases in between. This CDR3 comprises 13 residues. The CDR3 nucleotides are TGCAGTGCTAGTCTAAGTCCGACTGAAAAACTGTTTTTT. Its protein is CSASLSPTEKLFF.

This clonotype was detected ten times or more. Compared with germline, one end of the junction differs, possibly owing to a read error. The chain uses TRBV7-2 and TRBJ2-7, with D tentatively TRBD1 or TRBD2 (6 bases each). Germline CDR1 reads SGHTA; CDR2 reads FQGNSA. The length of the CDR3 is 15 residues. The CDR3 coding sequence is TGTGCCAGCAGTTTAGTACGGACAGCGGGCTACGAGCAGTACTTC. The encoded protein is CASSLVRTAGYEQYF.

This clonotype was recorded many times. The V and J genes are TRBV24-1 and TRBJ2-1; 9 nucleotides align to TRBD2. Germline assignment: CDR1 KGHDR and CDR2 SFDVKD. CDR3 length: 14 residues. The ends lost 7 bases at V and 3 bases at J; junction bases unmatched: 3. The CDR3, as DNA: TGTGCCACCAGCGGGACTAGCTTCTACAATGAGCAGTTCTTC. This translates into CATSGTSFYNEQFF.

The table lists this clonotype with a few counts. This rearrangement joins TRBV24-1 to TRBJ2-5; D is tentatively TRBD1 or TRBD2 (5 bases each). Germline V CDR1 and CDR2: KGHDR, SFDVKD. CDR3 length: 16 residues. Trimming removed 4 bases from V and 5 bases from J, with 19 bases in between. DNA of the CDR3: TGTGCCACCAGTGAGGGGACGGGGAAAAATGCGGAGACCCAGTACTTC. Translating it yields CATSEGTGKNAETQYF.

This clonotype was seen a single time. Germline and junction disagree at one end, which may indicate a read error. The V call is TRBV5-5, the J call TRBJ1-2, with D perhaps TRBD1 (5 bases). The V gene's germline CDR1 is SGHKS and CDR2 YYEKEE (reference sequence). There are 14 residues in the CDR3. The CDR3 bases are TGTGCCAGCAGCTTACGGGACGGTAACCATGGCCACACCTTC. Translation gives CASSLRDGNHGHTF.

This clonotype was counted a few times. V and J are TRBV29-1 and TRBJ1-1; 7 nucleotides line up with TRBD1. The CDR3 extends over 12 amino acids. V lost 4 bases to trimming and J lost 10 bases; unmatched junction nucleotides: 9. From germline, CDR1 is SQVTM and CDR2 ANQGSEA. CDR3 amino acids: CSVAGGVVRAFF. In DNA form, the CDR3 reads TGCAGCGTTGCAGGGGGGGTCGTTCGAGCTTTCTTT.

In regard to this clonotype: A read error may account for a junction end that differs from germline. V gene TRBV3-1 combines with J gene TRBJ2-3; perhaps D is TRBD1 or TRBD2 (5 bases each). The CDR3 length is 16 residues. CDR1 and CDR2 from the germline V gene are LGHDT and YNNKEL (reference sequence). CDR3 loop: CASSRAGTLSTHTQYF. The CDR3 region has the DNA TGTGCCAGCAGCCGGGCCGGGACCCTTAGCACACATACGCAGTATTTT.